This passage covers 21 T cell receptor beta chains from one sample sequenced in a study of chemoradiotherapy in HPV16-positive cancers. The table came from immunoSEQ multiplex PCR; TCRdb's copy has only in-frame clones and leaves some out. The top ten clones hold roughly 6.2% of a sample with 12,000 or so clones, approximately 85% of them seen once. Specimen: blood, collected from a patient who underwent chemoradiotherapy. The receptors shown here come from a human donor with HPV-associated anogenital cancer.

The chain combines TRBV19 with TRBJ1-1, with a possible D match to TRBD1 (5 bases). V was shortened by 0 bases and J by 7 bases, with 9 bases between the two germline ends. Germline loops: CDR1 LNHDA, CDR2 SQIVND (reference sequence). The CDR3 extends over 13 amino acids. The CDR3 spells CASSIDPGGEAFF. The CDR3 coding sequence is TGTGCCAGTAGTATAGACCCGGGGGGTGAAGCTTTCTTT. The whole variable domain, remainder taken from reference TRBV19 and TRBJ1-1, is DGGITQSPKYLFRKEGQNVTLSCEQNLNHDAMYWYRQDPGQGLRLIYYSQIVNDFQKGDIAEGYSVSREKKESFPLTVTSAQKNPTAFYLCASSIDPGGEAFFGQGTRLTVV.

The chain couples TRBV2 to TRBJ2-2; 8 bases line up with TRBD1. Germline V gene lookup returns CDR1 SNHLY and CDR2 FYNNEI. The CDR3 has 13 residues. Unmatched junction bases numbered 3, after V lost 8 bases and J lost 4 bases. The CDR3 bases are TGTGCCAGCGAACAGGGGGTCACCGGGGAGCTGTTTTTT. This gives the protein CASEQGVTGELFF.

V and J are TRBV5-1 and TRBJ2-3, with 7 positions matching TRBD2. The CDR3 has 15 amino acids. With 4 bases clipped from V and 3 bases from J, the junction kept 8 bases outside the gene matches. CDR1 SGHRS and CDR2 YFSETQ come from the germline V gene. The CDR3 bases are TGCGCCAGCAGCCCCTCGCGGGGGTATACAGATACGCAGTATTTT. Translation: CASSPSRGYTDTQYF.

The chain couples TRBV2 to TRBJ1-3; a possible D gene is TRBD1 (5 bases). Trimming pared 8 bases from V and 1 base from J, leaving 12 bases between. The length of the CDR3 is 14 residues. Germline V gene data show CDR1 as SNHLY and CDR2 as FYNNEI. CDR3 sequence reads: CASAGTASGNTIYF. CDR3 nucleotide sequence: TGTGCCAGCGCCGGGACGGCATCTGGAAACACCATATATTTT.

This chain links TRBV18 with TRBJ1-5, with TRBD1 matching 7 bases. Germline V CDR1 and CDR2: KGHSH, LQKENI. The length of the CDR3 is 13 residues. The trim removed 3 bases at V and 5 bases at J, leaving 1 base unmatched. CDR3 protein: CASSPGQDQPQHF. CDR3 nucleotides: TGTGCCAGCTCACCTGGACAGGATCAGCCCCAGCATTTT.

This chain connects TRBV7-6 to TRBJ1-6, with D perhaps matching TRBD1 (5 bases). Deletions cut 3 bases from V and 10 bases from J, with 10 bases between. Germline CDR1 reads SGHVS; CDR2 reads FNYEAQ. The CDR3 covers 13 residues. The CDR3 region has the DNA TGTGCCAGCAGCTTCGAGGGGAACTCACCCCTCCACTTT. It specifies CASSFEGNSPLHF.

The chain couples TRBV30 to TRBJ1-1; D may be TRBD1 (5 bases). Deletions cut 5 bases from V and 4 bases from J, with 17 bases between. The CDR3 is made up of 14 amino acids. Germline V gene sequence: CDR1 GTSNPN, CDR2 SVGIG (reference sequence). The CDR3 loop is CAWEPGRASTEAFF. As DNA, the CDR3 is TGTGCCTGGGAACCAGGGAGGGCGAGCACTGAAGCTTTCTTT. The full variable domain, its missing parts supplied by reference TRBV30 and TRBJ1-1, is SQTIHQWPATLVQPVGSPLSLECTVEGTSNPNLYWYRQAAGRGLQLLFYSVGIGQISSEVPQNLSASRPQDRQFILSSKKLLLSDSGFYLCAWEPGRASTEAFFGQGTRLTVV.

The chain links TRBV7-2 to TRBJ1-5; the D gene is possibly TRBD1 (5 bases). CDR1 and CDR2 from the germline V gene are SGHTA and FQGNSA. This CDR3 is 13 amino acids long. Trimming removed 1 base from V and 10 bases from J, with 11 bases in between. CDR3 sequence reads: CASSLVGREPQHF. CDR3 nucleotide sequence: TGTGCCAGCAGCTTAGTGGGCAGGGAACCCCAGCATTTT.

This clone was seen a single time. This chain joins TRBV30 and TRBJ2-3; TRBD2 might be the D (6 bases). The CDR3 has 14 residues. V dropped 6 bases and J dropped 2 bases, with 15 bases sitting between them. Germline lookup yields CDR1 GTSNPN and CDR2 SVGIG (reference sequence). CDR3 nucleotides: TGTGCCTGCTGGGACTGGGCAAACACAGATACGCAGTATTTT. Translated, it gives CACWDWANTDTQYF.

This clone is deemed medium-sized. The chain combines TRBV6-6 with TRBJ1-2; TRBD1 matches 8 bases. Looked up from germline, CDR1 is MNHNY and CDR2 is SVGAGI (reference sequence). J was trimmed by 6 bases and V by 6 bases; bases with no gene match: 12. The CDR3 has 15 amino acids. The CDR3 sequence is CASRTPRTGNDGYTF. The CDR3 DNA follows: TGTGCCAGCAGGACCCCTCGGACAGGGAATGATGGCTACACCTTC.

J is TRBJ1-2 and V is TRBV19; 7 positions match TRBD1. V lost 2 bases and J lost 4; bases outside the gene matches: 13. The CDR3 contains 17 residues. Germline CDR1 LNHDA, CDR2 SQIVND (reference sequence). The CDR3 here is CASSINSEQGSFYGYTF. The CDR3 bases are TGTGCCAGTAGTATAAATTCGGAACAGGGGTCTTTCTATGGCTACACCTTC.

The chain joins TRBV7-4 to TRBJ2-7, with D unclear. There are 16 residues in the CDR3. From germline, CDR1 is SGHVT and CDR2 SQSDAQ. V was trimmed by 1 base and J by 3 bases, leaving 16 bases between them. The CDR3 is CASSLEKGRVFYEQYV. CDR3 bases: TGTGCCAGCAGCTTAGAGAAGGGTCGCGTGTTCTACGAGCAGTACGTC.

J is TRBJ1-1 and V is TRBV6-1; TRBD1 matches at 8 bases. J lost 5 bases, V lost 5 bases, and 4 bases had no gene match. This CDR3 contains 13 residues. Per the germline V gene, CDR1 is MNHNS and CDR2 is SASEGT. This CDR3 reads CASSSNRGTEAFF. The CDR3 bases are TGTGCCAGCAGTTCCAACAGGGGGACTGAAGCTTTCTTT.

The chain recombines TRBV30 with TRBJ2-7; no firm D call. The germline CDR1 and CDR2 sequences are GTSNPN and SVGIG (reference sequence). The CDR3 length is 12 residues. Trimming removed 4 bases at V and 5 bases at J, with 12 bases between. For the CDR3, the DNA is TGTGCCTGGACCTCAGGCTTTCACGAGCAGTACTTC. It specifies CAWTSGFHEQYF.

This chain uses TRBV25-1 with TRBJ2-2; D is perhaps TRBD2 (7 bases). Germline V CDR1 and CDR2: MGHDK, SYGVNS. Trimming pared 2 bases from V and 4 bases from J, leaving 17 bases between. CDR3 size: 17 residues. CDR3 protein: CASSEHPGGRTTGELFF. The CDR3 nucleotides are TGTGCCAGCAGTGAACACCCCGGGGGGCGGACCACCGGGGAGCTGTTTTTT.

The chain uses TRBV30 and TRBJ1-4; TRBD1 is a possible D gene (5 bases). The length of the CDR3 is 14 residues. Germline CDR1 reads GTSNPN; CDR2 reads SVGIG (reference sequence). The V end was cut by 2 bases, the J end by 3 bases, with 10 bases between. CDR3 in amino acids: CAWSSGIANEKLFF. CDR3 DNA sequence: TGTGCCTGGAGTTCAGGGATCGCTAATGAAAAACTGTTTTTT.

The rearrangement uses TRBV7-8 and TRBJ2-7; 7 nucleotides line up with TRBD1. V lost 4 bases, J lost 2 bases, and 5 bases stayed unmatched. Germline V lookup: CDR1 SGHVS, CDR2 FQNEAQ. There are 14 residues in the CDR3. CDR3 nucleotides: TGTGCCAGCAGCTACAAACAGGGGCCCTACGAGCAGTACGTC. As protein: CASSYKQGPYEQYV.

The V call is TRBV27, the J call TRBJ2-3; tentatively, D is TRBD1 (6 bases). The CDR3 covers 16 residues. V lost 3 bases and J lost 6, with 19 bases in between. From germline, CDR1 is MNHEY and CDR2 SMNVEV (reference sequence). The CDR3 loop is CASSFSRGGLADTQYF. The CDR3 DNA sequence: TGTGCCAGCAGTTTTTCCAGGGGTGGTTTAGCGGATACGCAGTATTTT.

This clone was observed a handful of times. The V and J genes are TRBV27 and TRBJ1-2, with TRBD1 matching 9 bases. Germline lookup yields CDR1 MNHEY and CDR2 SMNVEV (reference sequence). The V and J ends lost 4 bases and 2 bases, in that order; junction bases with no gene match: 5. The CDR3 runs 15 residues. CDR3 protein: CASSSAGTGNYGYTF. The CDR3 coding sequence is TGTGCCAGCAGTTCCGCCGGGACAGGGAACTATGGCTACACCTTC.

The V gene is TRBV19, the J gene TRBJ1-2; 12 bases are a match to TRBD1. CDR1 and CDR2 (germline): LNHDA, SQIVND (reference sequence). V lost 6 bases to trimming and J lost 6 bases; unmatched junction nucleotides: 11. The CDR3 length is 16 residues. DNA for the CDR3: TGTGCCAGTAGAAACCGGGACAGGGGGCAAAGGGATGGCTACACCTTC. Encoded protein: CASRNRDRGQRDGYTF.

CDR3 nucleotide sequence: TGTGCCATCAGCAAGGGAACGCGATCACCTGAAGCTTTCTTT. Amino acids: CAISKGTRSPEAFF. The J gene is TRBJ1-1, the V gene TRBV10-3, with D uncertain. The CDR3 consists of 14 residues. With 6 bases removed from V and 6 bases from J, the gap between germline ends came to 17 bases. Per the germline V gene, CDR1 is ENHRY and CDR2 is SYGVKD.